This TCR beta chain was identified in a study of CXCR3-negative and CXCR3-positive naive CD8 T cells. Study details: Every library held about 1.5 +/- 0.3 million TRB reads, and the total came to around 130 million. Findings and limits, study-wide: Comparison of naive CXCR3-negative and CXCR3-positive cells revealed similar TRBV-TRBJ usage, while memory cells differed.

Through 5' RACE with UMI labels, the TRB cDNA libraries were prepared. TCRdb re-called the 5' RACE reads and shows each CDR3 protein once, DNA omitted. This sample's table has some 45,000 distinct CDR3 sequences. A remark on this clonotype: Its antigen is currently unknown.

This CDR3 contains 14 residues. Germline assignment: CDR1 MNHEY and CDR2 SMNVEV (reference sequence). This chain connects TRBV27 to TRBJ1-2; TCRdb selects TRBD1, and the lack of DNA leaves this call unchecked. The TCR sequence derives from a human donor in good health. Some clones in this sample may be carry-over from other donors' samples. Source material: naive CXCR3- CD8+ T cells from blood. Documented subset: CD45RO-CCR7+CD27+CD95- naive CD8+ T cells lacking CXCR3 (TNR3-). The CDR3 sequence is CASSLFGHLYGYTF.